The sample holds a few counts of the clone carrying this T cell receptor beta chain. This record comes from a study of human T cells and chemical hapten exposure. About the study: Patients, predominantly female, presented with alopecia areata, totalis or universalis.

V lost 5 bases and J 1 base, leaving 14 bases between the germline ends. The length of the CDR3 is 14 residues. Germline V gene sequence: CDR1 DFQATT, CDR2 SNEGSKA (reference sequence). Time point defined: patch test 2, 6 weeks after DPC sensitization. This sample's treatment: therapeutic diphenylcyclopropenone sensitization with weekly scalp DPC. TCRdb passed the RACE reads through MiXCR, listing each CDR3 protein once. The top ten hold approximately 3.7% of the sample, which has over 70,000 distinct CDR3 sequences, 8.5% seen once. This clonotype was sampled from a woman aged 50 to 60 with alopecia areata. Some clones in this sample may be carry-over from other donors' samples. The specimen comprised whole blood, sampled in connection with sensitization to the hapten diphenylcyclopropenone (DPC). The chain employs TRBV20-1 and TRBJ1-1; D is possibly TRBD1 (6 bases). CDR3 bases: TGCAGTGCTTCTACCCTGACAGGGAACACTGAAGCTTTCTTT. It yields the protein CSASTLTGNTEAFF.